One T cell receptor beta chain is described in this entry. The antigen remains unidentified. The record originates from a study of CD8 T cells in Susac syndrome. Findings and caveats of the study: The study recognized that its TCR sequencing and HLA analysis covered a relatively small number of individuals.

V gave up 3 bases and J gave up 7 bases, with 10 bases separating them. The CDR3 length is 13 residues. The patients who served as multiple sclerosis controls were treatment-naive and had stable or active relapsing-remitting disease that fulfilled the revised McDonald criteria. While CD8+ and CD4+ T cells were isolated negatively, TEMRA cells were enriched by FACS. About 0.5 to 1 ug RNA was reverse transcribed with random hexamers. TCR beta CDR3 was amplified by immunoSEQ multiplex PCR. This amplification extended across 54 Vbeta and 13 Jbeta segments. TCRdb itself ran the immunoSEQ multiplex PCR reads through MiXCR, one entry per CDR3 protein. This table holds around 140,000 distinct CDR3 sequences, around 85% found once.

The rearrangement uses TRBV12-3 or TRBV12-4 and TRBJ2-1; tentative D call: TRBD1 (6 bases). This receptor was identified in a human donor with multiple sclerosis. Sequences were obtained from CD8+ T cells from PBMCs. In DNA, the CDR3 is TGTGCCAGCAGTTTCCAACAGGGAAATGAGCAGTTCTTC. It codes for CASSFQQGNEQFF.